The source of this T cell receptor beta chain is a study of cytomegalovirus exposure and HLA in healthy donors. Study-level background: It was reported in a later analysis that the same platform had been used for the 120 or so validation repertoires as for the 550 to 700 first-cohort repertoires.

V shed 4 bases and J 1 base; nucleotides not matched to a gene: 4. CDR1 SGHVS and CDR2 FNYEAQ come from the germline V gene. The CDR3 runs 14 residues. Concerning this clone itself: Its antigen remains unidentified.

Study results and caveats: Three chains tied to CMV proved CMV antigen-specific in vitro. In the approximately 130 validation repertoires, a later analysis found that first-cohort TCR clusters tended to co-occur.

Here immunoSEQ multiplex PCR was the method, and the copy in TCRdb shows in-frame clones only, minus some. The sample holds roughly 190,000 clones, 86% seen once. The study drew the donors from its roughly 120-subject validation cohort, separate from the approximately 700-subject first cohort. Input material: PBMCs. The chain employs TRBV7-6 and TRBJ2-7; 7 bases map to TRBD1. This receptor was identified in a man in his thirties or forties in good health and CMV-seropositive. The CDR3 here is CASSSGTASYEQYF. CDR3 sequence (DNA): TGTGCCAGCAGCTCCGGGACAGCTTCCTACGAGCAGTACTTC.